The present entry profiles one T cell receptor beta chain with its context. In this sample, this clonotype turned up many times. It lacks a known antigen. No qualities accompany the bases; no much larger clone lies one base away. The sample's treatment or condition label, decoded: live attenuated yellow fever vaccine strain. At each blood-draw timepoint, two biological replicates of bulk PBMCs were collected. A standard Ficoll-Paque protocol was used to isolate PBMCs from peripheral blood. TriZol was used to extract RNA from bulk PBMCs, from CD4 and CD8 fractions, and from dextramer-positive and dextramer-negative fractions. TCR cDNA was synthesized by 5'RACE template switching, through which a universal primer site and unique molecular identifiers were introduced. Priming of cDNA synthesis was performed from both the TCR alpha and TCR beta constant segments. Libraries were amplified in two PCR steps, with sample barcodes and sequencing adapters added in the second step. Sequencing of the libraries was done on either Illumina HiSeq 2500 (2x100 bp) or NovaSeq (2x150 bp). As for the authors' bioinformatics: MIGEC was used to demultiplex reads and collapse the reads into UMI consensus sequences, and MiXCR was used for V(D)J alignment. Using edgeR on replicate PBMC samples, clonotypes were called vaccine-responding if FDR was below 0.01 and the log2 fold change was above 5 up to day 15. Bulk clonotypes were assigned CD4 or CD8 identity according to which sequenced CD4 or CD8 repertoire held them at higher abundance. Using fastp at Q25 and MiXCR, TCRdb reprocessed the public reads and kept productive beta chains. Rows are unified per CDR3 protein, each entry keeping the most common DNA and genes. The authors' filters were not applied to this entry. The sample includes some 600,000 distinct CDR3 sequences, with about 12% observed a single time. Approximately 15% of the sample comes from the top ten.

Including cysteine and phenylalanine, the CDR3 has 12 amino acids. Kept here is only the CDR3 DNA, which spans 36 bases and is read in frame from base 1. The trim is 3 bases for V and 6 bases for J, with a gap of 3 bases between the germline ends. From a lookup of the germline V gene, CDR1 and CDR2 are MNHEY and SVGAGI. This record belongs to a study of T cells after yellow fever vaccination (dated by TCRdb to 2018 to 2020). Background on the whole study: The SMART-Seq v4 Ultra Low Input RNA kit was used to prepare libraries from fractions with low cell numbers. Bulk TCR alpha and beta repertoires were sequenced longitudinally to track T-cell clones before and after primary and booster YFV17D yellow fever vaccination. Two healthy male donors made up the cohort, one aged 18 to 29 years and the other aged 30 to 40 years. Blood was drawn at multiple timepoints before and after primary and secondary immunization, with bulk PBMC replicates and cell subsets isolated. Here is what the overall study found, with its caveats: Because the study included only a couple of donors, the extent to which the findings can be generalized is limited. After the booster, most clones that had expanded after primary vaccination were detected again (almost 97% of CD4 and roughly nine tenths of CD8), suggesting broad maintenance of memory. A small share of clonotypes occurred in both CD4 and CD8 compartments, likely arising from convergent recombination. Compared with the primary T-cell response, the secondary T-cell response was weaker but faster, peaking on day 5 rather than day 15. FACS-sorted repertoires could contain abundant contaminating clonotypes from the bulk population, so computational filtering was required.

The sequencing here drew on PBMCs, taken on the day of the yellow fever booster vaccination. The TCR comes from a man between 25 and 39 years old who received the YFV17D yellow fever vaccine. The rearranged segments are TRBV6-5 and TRBJ1-6; no D gene call is confident. The DNA sequence reads TGTGCCAGCAGTTATCCTAATTCACCCCTCCACTTT. This codes for CASSYPNSPLHF.